These 32 T cell receptor beta chains were sequenced from one sample in a study of human T cells and chemical hapten exposure. MiXCR, applied by TCRdb to the RACE reads, yields one record per CDR3 protein. The table lists about 380,000 distinct CDR3 sequences, roughly 5% of them singletons. Described time point: patch test 1, 2 weeks after DPC sensitization. Treatment reported: therapeutic diphenylcyclopropenone sensitization with weekly scalp DPC. The sample was whole blood, taken in connection with sensitization to the hapten diphenylcyclopropenone (DPC). The receptors here all came from a woman aged 50 to 60 with alopecia areata. Some clones in this sample may be carry-over from other donors' samples.

This clonotype was seen repeatedly, ten times or more. CDR3 protein: CASRLSSGRSDEQFF. The CDR3 DNA sequence: TGTGCCAGCAGATTATCTAGCGGGAGGAGCGATGAGCAGTTCTTC. The chain carries TRBV12-3 or TRBV12-4 and TRBJ2-1; 11 nucleotides align to TRBD2. V shed 6 bases, J shed 8 bases, and the junction held 9 bases outside the gene matches. This CDR3 spans 15 amino acids.

This clonotype came up a few times. The CDR3 reads CASRGGPGTQHF. In nucleotides, the CDR3 is TGTGCCAGTCGGGGGGGCCCAGGGACCCAGCATTTT. This chain links TRBV6-1 with TRBJ1-5; D possibly corresponds to TRBD1 (6 bases). Germline CDR1 and CDR2: MNHNS and SASEGT. CDR3 length equals 12 residues. V lost 9 bases to trimming and J lost 11 bases, with 17 bases between them.

The sample holds many counts of this clonotype. The chain combines TRBV6-1 with TRBJ1-2; TRBD1 matches 8 bases. Germline V gives CDR1 MNHNS, CDR2 SASEGT. CDR3 size: 12 residues. J gave up 12 bases and V 2 bases, and 5 bases lay outside the gene matches. The CDR3: CASSELGDRHTF. The CDR3 bases are TGTGCCAGCAGTGAACTGGGGGACAGGCACACCTTC.

In this sample, this clonotype turned up a few times. The chain links TRBV6-6 to TRBJ1-6; 8 bases map to TRBD1. The CDR3 extends over 13 amino acids. Germline V gene lookup returns CDR1 MNHNY and CDR2 SVGAGI (reference sequence). V lost 8 bases, J lost 7 bases, and 4 bases stayed unmatched. The CDR3 bases are TGTGCCAGCTTGGACAGGGAGAATTCACCCCTCCACTTT. Its protein product is CASLDRENSPLHF.

The chain has TRBV28 and TRBJ1-1; D call uncertain. CDR3 size: 14 residues. The germline V gene has CDR1 MDHEN and CDR2 SYDVKM. The germline V and J ends were trimmed by 6 bases and 1 base, with 12 bases remaining between them. The CDR3: CASRGGGWNTEAFF. DNA for the CDR3: TGTGCCAGCAGGGGTGGAGGGTGGAACACTGAAGCTTTCTTT.

The sample holds many counts of this clonotype. The chain recombines TRBV5-1 with TRBJ2-5, with 9 bases identical to TRBD1. With V trimmed by 3 bases and J by 6 bases, 6 bases remained unmatched. The CDR3 has 14 residues. Looked up from germline, CDR1 is SGHRS and CDR2 is YFSETQ. CDR3 nucleotides: TGCGCCAGCAGCTGGGACAGGGCCGAGAAGACCCAGTACTTC. It yields the protein CASSWDRAEKTQYF.

This clonotype appeared a few times. A much larger clone sits a single nucleotide away, making a read error possible. The chain joins TRBV7-2 to TRBJ2-3; possibly TRBD2 for D (6 bases). The CDR3 sequence is 15 residues long. Germline lookup yields CDR1 SGHTA and CDR2 FQGNSA. V was shortened by 3 bases and J by 2 bases, with 12 bases between the two germline ends. DNA for the CDR3: TGTGCCAGCAGCTTGGAGGGGATAAACACAGATACGCAGTATTTT. Translating gives CASSLEGINTDTQYF.

This clonotype was seen repeatedly, ten times or more. The CDR3 DNA reads TGTGCCAGCAGCACAGGGCCGCTTTCGAACACTGAAGCTTTCTTT. Protein: CASSTGPLSNTEAFF. The chain is built from TRBV6-2 or TRBV6-3 and TRBJ1-1, with D perhaps TRBD1 (6 bases). Germline lookup yields CDR1 MNHEY and CDR2 SVGEGT. Trimming took off 6 bases at V and 1 base at J, with 15 bases between the two ends. CDR3 size: 15 residues.

This clonotype was seen more than once but under ten times. The chain has TRBV27 and TRBJ2-3; tentative D call: TRBD2 (6 bases). V shed 5 bases and J shed 0 bases, with 12 bases lying between them. Germline assignment: CDR1 MNHEY and CDR2 SMNVEV (reference sequence). This CDR3 comprises 15 residues. CDR3 coding DNA: TGTGCCAGCAGTACGGGACTGCGCAGCACAGATACGCAGTATTTT. This codes for CASSTGLRSTDTQYF.

This chain links TRBV6-5 with TRBJ1-1; 10 bases agree with TRBD1. CDR1 is MNHEY, CDR2 SVGAGI, per germline. The CDR3 runs 14 residues. V was clipped by 4 bases and J by 8 bases; unmatched bases: 7. DNA of the CDR3: TGTGCCAGCAGTTCAGACAGGGGGCTCTCGGAAGCTTTCTTT. Translating gives CASSSDRGLSEAFF.

The gene calls are TRBV7-8 and TRBJ2-3; 11 nucleotides align to TRBD2. The ends lost 5 bases at V and 4 bases at J; junction bases unmatched: 8. The CDR3 runs to 16 residues. Germline V gene data show CDR1 as SGHVS and CDR2 as FQNEAQ. CDR3 amino acids: CASSPTGTSGADTQYF. CDR3 DNA: TGTGCCAGCAGCCCGACCGGGACTAGCGGTGCAGATACGCAGTATTTT. Supplemented by reference TRBV7-8 and TRBJ2-3, the full variable domain reads GAGVSQSPRYKVAKRGQDVALRCDPISGHVSLFWYQQALGQGPEFLTYFQNEAQLDKSGLPSDRFFAERPEGSVSTLKIQRTQQEDSAVYLCASSPTGTSGADTQYFGPGTRLTVL.

The table lists this clonotype with many counts. This chain uses TRBV12-3 or TRBV12-4 with TRBJ1-1; maybe TRBD1 (5 bases). The CDR3 has 14 residues. V lost 7 bases to trimming and J lost 1 base, with 13 bases between them. This CDR3 reads CASTPAGRNTEAFF. CDR3 nucleotide sequence: TGTGCCAGCACTCCGGCAGGGCGGAACACTGAAGCTTTCTTT.

This clonotype was recorded many times. This chain uses TRBV29-1 with TRBJ2-3; possibly TRBD2 for D (5 bases). The germline V gene encodes CDR1 SQVTM and CDR2 ANQGSEA. V gave up 6 bases and J gave up 2 bases, with 15 bases separating them. The CDR3 has 14 residues. CDR3 region: CSVRRGSSTDTQYF. The CDR3 nucleotides are TGCAGCGTCCGCAGAGGGAGTTCCACAGATACGCAGTATTTT.

This clonotype was counted many times. CDR3 residues: CASTLDVRRETQYF. Written as DNA, the CDR3 is TGTGCCAGCACCCTAGATGTCCGTAGAGAGACCCAGTACTTC. This chain connects TRBV7-9 to TRBJ2-5, with unresolved D. The V gene's germline CDR1 is SEHNR and CDR2 FQNEAQ (reference sequence). V was trimmed by 7 bases and J by 4 bases, leaving 16 bases between them. This CDR3 is 14 amino acids long.

This clonotype was recorded a few times. This chain links TRBV20-1 with TRBJ2-3; TRBD2 is a possible D gene (6 bases). The V gene's germline CDR1 is DFQATT and CDR2 SNEGSKA (reference sequence). The CDR3 runs 15 residues. V was shortened by 6 bases and J by 1 base, with 17 bases between the two germline ends. The chain's CDR3 is CSATPTGGGTDTQYF. CDR3 nucleotide sequence: TGCAGTGCCACCCCCACTGGCGGGGGCACAGATACGCAGTATTTT.

The V and J genes are TRBV14 and TRBJ1-1; D not resolved. The CDR3 contains 13 residues. Germline V gives CDR1 SGHDN, CDR2 FVKESK. V gave up 4 bases and J gave up 10 bases, with 16 bases separating them. The CDR3 sequence is CASSPGPGYGAFF. The DNA of the CDR3 is TGTGCCAGCAGCCCCGGCCCGGGGTATGGAGCTTTCTTT. Complete variable domain (other parts from reference TRBV14 and TRBJ1-1): EAGVTQFPSHSVIEKGQTVTLRCDPISGHDNLYWYRRVMGKEIKFLLHFVKESKQDESGMPNNRFLAERTGGTYSTLKVQPAELEDSGVYFCASSPGPGYGAFFGQGTRLTVV.

This clonotype was seen ten or more times. The chain uses TRBV6-1 and TRBJ1-6; a weak D match, TRBD1 (6 bases). Per the germline V gene, CDR1 is MNHNS and CDR2 is SASEGT. Between the trimmed V and J ends, which lost 2 bases and 5 bases, there was a span of 10 bases. The CDR3 extends over 15 amino acids. CDR3 loop: CASSEHTGNNSPLHF. The DNA for the CDR3 is TGTGCCAGCAGTGAACATACAGGGAATAATTCACCCCTCCACTTT.

This clonotype has at least ten counts. The chain uses TRBV14 and TRBJ2-7; 11 positions agree with TRBD2. V lost 1 base to trimming and J lost 4 bases; unmatched junction nucleotides: 9. CDR1 is SGHDN, CDR2 FVKESK, per germline. This CDR3 contains 17 residues. In nucleotides, the CDR3 is TGTGCCAGCAGCCAAGTTTTGTCTAGCGGGGGGATGTACGAGCAGTACTTC. Translating gives CASSQVLSSGGMYEQYF.

This clonotype appeared many times. The chain is built from TRBV7-8 and TRBJ1-1; TRBD1 matches at 9 bases. Germline values: CDR1 SGHVS, CDR2 FQNEAQ. Trimming removed 7 bases from V and 6 bases from J; junction bases left unmatched: 6. The CDR3 has 13 residues. The CDR3 protein is CASTRDREAEAFF. The CDR3 coding sequence is TGTGCCAGCACCAGGGACAGGGAGGCTGAAGCTTTCTTT. Based on the CDR3 plus reference TRBV7-8 and TRBJ1-1, the full variable domain is GAGVSQSPRYKVAKRGQDVALRCDPISGHVSLFWYQQALGQGPEFLTYFQNEAQLDKSGLPSDRFFAERPEGSVSTLKIQRTQQEDSAVYLCASTRDREAEAFFGQGTRLTVV.

This clonotype was found a few times. This chain uses TRBV20-1 with TRBJ2-1; TRBD2 matches 8 bases. Trimming cost V 5 bases and J 2 bases; bases outside gene matches: 8. The CDR3 has 15 amino acids. Germline CDR1 and CDR2: DFQATT and SNEGSKA (reference sequence). CDR3 sequence (DNA): TGCAGTGCTCTTTTGCCGGGACTAGCCTACAATGAGCAGTTCTTC. Amino acids: CSALLPGLAYNEQFF.

Points on this clonotype: Being one base from a much bigger clone, this may be a read error. The chain is built from TRBV13 and TRBJ1-2; 7 bases align to TRBD1. Per the germline V gene, CDR1 is PRHDT and CDR2 is FYEKMQ (reference sequence). The CDR3 runs to 15 residues. The CDR3 nucleotides are TGTACCAGCAGCCCGGGACAGTTAGCTAACTATGGCTACACCTTC. This codes for CTSSPGQLANYGYTF.

A few counts support this clonotype. The genes are TRBV20-1 and TRBJ2-1; D possibly corresponds to TRBD2 (5 bases). The germline CDR1 and CDR2 sequences are DFQATT and SNEGSKA (reference sequence). V lost 1 base and J lost 3, with 7 bases in between. The CDR3 is made up of 13 amino acids. The CDR3 region is CSARAGNYNEQFF. The CDR3 DNA sequence: TGCAGTGCTAGAGCGGGGAACTACAATGAGCAGTTCTTC.

This clonotype was seen ten or more times. The chain combines TRBV3-1 with TRBJ2-1; D possibly matches TRBD1 or TRBD2 (6 bases each). With 1 base removed from V and 5 bases from J, the gap between germline ends came to 12 bases. This CDR3 is built from 15 residues. Per the germline V gene, CDR1 is LGHDT and CDR2 is YNNKEL (reference sequence). Here the CDR3 DNA reads TGTGCCAGCAGCCAAGGTAGGGGGGCCGACAATGAGCAGTTCTTC. This gives the protein CASSQGRGADNEQFF.

The rearrangement links TRBV7-9 to TRBJ2-3; 8 nucleotides align to TRBD2. The CDR3 length is 15 residues. V shed 7 bases and J 0 bases; nucleotides not matched to a gene: 6. Germline CDR1 reads SEHNR; CDR2 reads FQNEAQ (reference sequence). The CDR3 sequence is CASIPLAGSTDTQYF. The CDR3 DNA sequence: TGTGCCAGCATCCCCTTAGCGGGAAGCACAGATACGCAGTATTTT.

This clonotype was picked up many times. The chain combines TRBV9 with TRBJ2-3; no firm D call. This CDR3 contains 16 residues. V was pared by 4 bases and J by 3 bases, with 18 bases between. Germline V CDR1 and CDR2: SGDLS, YYNGEE. The CDR3 DNA sequence: TGTGCCAGCAGCCCTCCCCTCGGTAGCCCAACAGATACGCAGTATTTT. Encoded protein: CASSPPLGSPTDTQYF.

This clonotype was seen many times. The V gene is TRBV20-1, the J gene TRBJ1-4; D not certain. This CDR3 spans 10 amino acids. Deletions cut 3 bases from V and 6 bases from J, with 2 bases between. Per germline, CDR1 DFQATT and CDR2 SNEGSKA (reference sequence). The CDR3, as DNA: TGCAGTGCTAGCTATGAAAAACTGTTTTTT. As protein: CSASYEKLFF.

At least ten counts were recorded for this clonotype. V usage is TRBV5-1 and J usage is TRBJ1-6; the match to TRBD1 covers 7 bases. Germline CDR1 and CDR2: SGHRS and YFSETQ. The V segment lost 4 bases and the J segment 3 bases; nucleotides outside the gene matches: 13. CDR3 length: 18 residues. The CDR3, as DNA: TGCGCCAGCAGCGTCCAGCCCTCAGGGGGTAGCTATAATTCACCCCTCCACTTT. Translated: CASSVQPSGGSYNSPLHF.

This clonotype was found a few times. The rearrangement uses TRBV4-1 and TRBJ2-5; 11 nucleotides align to TRBD1. The CDR3 spans 15 residues. V was pared by 3 bases and J by 4 bases, with 4 bases of the junction left unmatched. Germline V lookup: CDR1 MGHRA, CDR2 YSYEKL. CDR3 amino acids: CASSHPGQGGETQYF. As DNA, the CDR3 is TGCGCCAGCAGCCATCCGGGACAGGGGGGAGAGACCCAGTACTTC.

There are many counts of this clonotype. This chain links TRBV7-2 with TRBJ1-5; D is unclear. V lost 4 bases and J lost 3, with 4 bases in between. Germline values: CDR1 SGHTA, CDR2 FQGNSA. This CDR3 has 12 residues. CDR3 nucleotides: TGTGCCAGCAGCTGGCCCAATCAGCCCCAGCATTTT. This sequence encodes CASSWPNQPQHF.

V is TRBV28 and J is TRBJ1-2, with D possibly being TRBD1 (6 bases). Trimming cost V 2 bases and J 8 bases, with 12 bases left between them. The CDR3 contains 13 residues. In germline, CDR1 is MDHEN, CDR2 SYDVKM. CDR3 in amino acids: CASSLPTGSGYTF. CDR3 bases: TGTGCCAGCAGTTTACCAACAGGGTCCGGCTACACCTTC.

This clonotype was observed many times. V gene TRBV28 combines with J gene TRBJ2-7; no reliable D call. CDR3 length: 12 residues. The ends were cut back, 2 bases at V and 0 bases at J, with 2 bases in the middle. Germline lookup yields CDR1 MDHEN and CDR2 SYDVKM. The chain's CDR3 is CASSLLSYEQYF. The DNA for the CDR3 is TGTGCCAGCAGTTTACTCTCCTACGAGCAGTACTTC.

There are many counts of this clonotype. The genes are TRBV11-2 and TRBJ2-5, with D maybe TRBD1 (6 bases). There are 14 residues in the CDR3. Germline V gene lookup returns CDR1 SGHAT and CDR2 FQNNGV. The ends were cut back, 5 bases at V and 1 base at J, with 11 bases in the middle. The CDR3 region is CASSPSGAQETQYF. The CDR3 nucleotides are TGTGCCAGCAGCCCTTCAGGGGCCCAAGAGACCCAGTACTTC.